The source of this TCR beta chain is a study of circulating and synovial CD4+ cells in juvenile arthritis. Germline CDR1 LNHDA, CDR2 SQIVND (reference sequence). This CDR3 is built from 14 residues. V lost 3 bases and J 5 bases, leaving 14 bases between the germline ends. As to this clone: Antigen: not known.

Study-level findings and limits: Shared-clonotype fractions with synovium likely underestimate full repertoire overlap.

Some clones are missing from TCRdb's copy, which holds only in-frame ones; the method was immunoSEQ multiplex PCR. The sample has some 33,000 clones, roughly 94% seen once. Sequencing was performed on CD4+ T cells from blood. The clonotype comes from a human donor with juvenile idiopathic arthritis. The chain combines TRBV19 with TRBJ2-7, with D perhaps TRBD1 (5 bases). CDR3 loop: CASSMGDSIHEQYF. CDR3 in DNA: TGTGCCAGTAGTATGGGTGACAGTATCCACGAGCAGTACTTC.